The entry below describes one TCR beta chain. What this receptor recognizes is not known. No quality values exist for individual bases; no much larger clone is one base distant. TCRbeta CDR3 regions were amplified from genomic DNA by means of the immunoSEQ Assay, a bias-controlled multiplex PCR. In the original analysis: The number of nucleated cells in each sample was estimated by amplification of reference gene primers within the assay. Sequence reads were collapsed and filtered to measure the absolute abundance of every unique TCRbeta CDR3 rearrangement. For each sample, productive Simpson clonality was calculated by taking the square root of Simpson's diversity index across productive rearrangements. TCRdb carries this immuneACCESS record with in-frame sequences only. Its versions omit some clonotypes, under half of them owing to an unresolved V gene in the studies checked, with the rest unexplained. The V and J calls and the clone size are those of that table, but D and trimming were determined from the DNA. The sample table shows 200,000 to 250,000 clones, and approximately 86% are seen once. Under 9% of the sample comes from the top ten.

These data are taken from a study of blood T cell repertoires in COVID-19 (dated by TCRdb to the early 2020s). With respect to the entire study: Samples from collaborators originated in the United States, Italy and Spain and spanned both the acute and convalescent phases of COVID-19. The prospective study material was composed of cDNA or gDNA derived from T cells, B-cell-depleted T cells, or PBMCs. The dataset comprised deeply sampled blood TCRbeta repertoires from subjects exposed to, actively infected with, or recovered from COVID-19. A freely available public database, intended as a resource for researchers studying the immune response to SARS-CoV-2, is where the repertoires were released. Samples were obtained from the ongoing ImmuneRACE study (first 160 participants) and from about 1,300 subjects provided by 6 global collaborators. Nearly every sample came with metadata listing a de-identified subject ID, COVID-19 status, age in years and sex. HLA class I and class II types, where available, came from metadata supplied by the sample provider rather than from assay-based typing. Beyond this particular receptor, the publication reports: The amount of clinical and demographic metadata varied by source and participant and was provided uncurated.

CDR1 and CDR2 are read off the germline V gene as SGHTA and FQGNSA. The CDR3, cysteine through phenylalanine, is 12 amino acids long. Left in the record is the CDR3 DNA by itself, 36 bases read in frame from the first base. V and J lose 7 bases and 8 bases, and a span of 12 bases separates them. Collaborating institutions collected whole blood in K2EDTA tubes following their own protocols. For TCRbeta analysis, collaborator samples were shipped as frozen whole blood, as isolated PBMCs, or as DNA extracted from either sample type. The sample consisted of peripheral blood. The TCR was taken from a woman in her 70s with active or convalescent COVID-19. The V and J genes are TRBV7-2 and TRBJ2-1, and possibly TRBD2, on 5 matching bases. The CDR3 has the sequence CASTSRGYEQFF. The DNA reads TGTGCCAGCACCTCTCGAGGGTATGAGCAGTTCTTC.